This T cell receptor beta chain stems from a study of T-cell reconstitution after alpha-beta-depleted transplantation in children. Overall study results and limits: By one year post-transplant, T-cell counts and diversity largely arose from T cells that were newly produced.

Unique molecular identifiers featured in how the TCRbeta library was prepared. TCRdb analysed the PCR reads with MiXCR anew, one entry per CDR3 protein. In the table there are about 300,000 distinct CDR3 sequences, roughly 7.8% of which are singletons. This clonotype was seen at least ten times. The antigen is undetermined. The CDR3 is 15 amino acids. V was pared by 1 base and J by 0 bases, with 9 bases between. Germline assignment: CDR1 MNHEY and CDR2 SMNVEV (reference sequence). The sequence was obtained from a female patient aged 2-9 years who had a stem cell transplant for Fanconi anemia, so the T cells may come from the graft donor. Here the sequenced sample was peripheral blood, taken 360 days after TCRalphabeta/CD19-depleted stem cell transplant. The chain has TRBV27 and TRBJ1-1, with a possible D match to TRBD1 (6 bases). CDR3 amino acids: CASSLYGGLNTEAFF. CDR3 in DNA: TGTGCCAGCAGTTTATACGGGGGGCTGAACACTGAAGCTTTCTTT.